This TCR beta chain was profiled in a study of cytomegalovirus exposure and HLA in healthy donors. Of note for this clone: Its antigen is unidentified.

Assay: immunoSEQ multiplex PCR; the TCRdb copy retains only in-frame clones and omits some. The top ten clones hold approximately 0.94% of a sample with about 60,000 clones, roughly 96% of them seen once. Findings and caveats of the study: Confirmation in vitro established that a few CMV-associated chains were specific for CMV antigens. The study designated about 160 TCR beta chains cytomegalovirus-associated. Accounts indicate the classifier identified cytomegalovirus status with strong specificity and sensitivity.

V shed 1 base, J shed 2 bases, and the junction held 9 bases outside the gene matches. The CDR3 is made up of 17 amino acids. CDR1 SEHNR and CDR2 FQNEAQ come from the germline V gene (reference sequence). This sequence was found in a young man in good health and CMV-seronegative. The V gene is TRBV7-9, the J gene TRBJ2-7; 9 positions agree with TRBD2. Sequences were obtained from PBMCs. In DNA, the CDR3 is TGTGCCAGCAGCTTAGGTAGAGCGGGAGGCCACACCTACGAGCAGTACTTC. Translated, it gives CASSLGRAGGHTYEQYF. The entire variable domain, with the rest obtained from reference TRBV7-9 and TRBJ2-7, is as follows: DTGVSQNPRHKITKRGQNVTFRCDPISEHNRLYWYRQTLGQGPEFLTYFQNEAQLEKSRLLSDRFSAERPKGSFSTLEIQRTEQGDSAMYLCASSLGRAGGHTYEQYFGPGTRLTVT.